This TCR beta chain originates from a study of tumor-infiltrating lymphocytes in primary liver carcinoma. Judged by abundance, this clonotype is medium-sized (0.01 to 0.1%). Priming with a constant-region primer yielded TCR beta cDNA from about 510 ng total RNA. Three nested multiplex PCR rounds, a slightly modified ARM-PCR method, built the TCR beta libraries. A C-beta reverse primer and TRBV1-TRBV30 forward primers served in each of the first two PCR rounds, at ten to eleven cycles apiece. TCRdb passed the multiplex PCR reads through MiXCR, listing each CDR3 protein once. The sample lists 100,000 to 150,000 distinct CDR3 sequences, around 64% occurring once. This CDR3 contains 15 residues. Germline V gene lookup returns CDR1 SGHAT and CDR2 FQNNGV. V was pared by 5 bases and J by 5 bases, with 15 bases between. Investigators took RNA and DNA out together from roughly 20-30 mg of unsorted bulk tissue.

V and J are TRBV11-2 and TRBJ2-2, with D tentatively TRBD1 or TRBD2 (7 bases each). The source of this sequence is an older woman with primary liver carcinoma and hepatitis B virus infection. The material sequenced was liver tumor tissue from sampling region 3. Subset described: tumor region T3, left-lateral pole. The CDR3 nucleotides are TGTGCCAGCAGCGCCCGACAGGGAGGGACCGGGGAGCTGTTTTTT. Amino acid sequence: CASSARQGGTGELFF. Looking up the rest from reference TRBV11-2 and TRBJ2-2 gives the full variable domain: EAGVAQSPRYKIIEKRQSVAFWCNPISGHATLYWYQQILGQGPKLLIQFQNNGVVDDSQLPKDRFSAERLKGVDSTLKIQPAKLEDSAVYLCASSARQGGTGELFFGEGSRLTVL.